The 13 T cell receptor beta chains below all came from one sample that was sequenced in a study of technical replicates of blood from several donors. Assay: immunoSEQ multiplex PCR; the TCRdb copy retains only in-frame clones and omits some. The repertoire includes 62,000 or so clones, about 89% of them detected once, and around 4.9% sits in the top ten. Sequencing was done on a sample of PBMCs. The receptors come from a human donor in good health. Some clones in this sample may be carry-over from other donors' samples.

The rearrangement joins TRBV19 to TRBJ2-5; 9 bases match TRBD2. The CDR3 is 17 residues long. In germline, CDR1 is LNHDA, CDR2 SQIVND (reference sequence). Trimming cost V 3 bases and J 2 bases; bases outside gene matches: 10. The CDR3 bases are TGTGCCAGTAGTATTTTAGCGGGAGCCCGAACGCAAGAGACCCAGTACTTC. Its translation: CASSILAGARTQETQYF.

The CDR3 spells CASSLDQGADQPQHF. The CDR3 DNA reads as TGTGCCAGCAGCTTAGACCAGGGGGCCGATCAGCCCCAGCATTTT. The chain links TRBV7-9 to TRBJ1-5; 8 nucleotides line up with TRBD1. V gave up 1 base and J gave up 5 bases; unmatched junction bases: 4. The germline V gene encodes CDR1 SEHNR and CDR2 FQNEAQ (reference sequence). This CDR3 region has 15 residues.

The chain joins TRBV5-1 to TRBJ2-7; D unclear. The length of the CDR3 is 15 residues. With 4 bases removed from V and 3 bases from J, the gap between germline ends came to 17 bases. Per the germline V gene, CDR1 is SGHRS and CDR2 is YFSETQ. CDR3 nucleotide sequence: TGCGCCAGCAGCGCCCTACAGAATCGTTTCTACGAGCAGTACTTC. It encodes CASSALQNRFYEQYF.

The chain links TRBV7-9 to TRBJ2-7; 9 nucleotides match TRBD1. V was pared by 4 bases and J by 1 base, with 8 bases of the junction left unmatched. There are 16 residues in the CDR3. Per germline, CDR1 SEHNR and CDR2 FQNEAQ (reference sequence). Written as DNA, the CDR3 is TGTGCCAGCAGCTCCCGACAGGGGGGAGGATCCTACGAGCAGTACTTC. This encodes CASSSRQGGGSYEQYF.

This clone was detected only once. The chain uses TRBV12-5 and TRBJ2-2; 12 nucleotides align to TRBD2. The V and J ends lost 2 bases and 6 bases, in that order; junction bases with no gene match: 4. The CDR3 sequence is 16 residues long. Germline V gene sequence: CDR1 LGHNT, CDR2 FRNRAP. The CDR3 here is CASGLRLAGGAGELFF. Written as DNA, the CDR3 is TGTGCTAGTGGTTTGAGGCTAGCGGGGGGGGCCGGGGAGCTGTTTTTT. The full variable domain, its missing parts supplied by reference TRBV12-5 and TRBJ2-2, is DARVTQTPRHKVTEMGQEVTMRCQPILGHNTVFWYRQTMMQGLELLAYFRNRAPLDDSGMPKDRFSAEMPDATLATLKIQPSEPRDSAVYFCASGLRLAGGAGELFFGEGSRLTVL.

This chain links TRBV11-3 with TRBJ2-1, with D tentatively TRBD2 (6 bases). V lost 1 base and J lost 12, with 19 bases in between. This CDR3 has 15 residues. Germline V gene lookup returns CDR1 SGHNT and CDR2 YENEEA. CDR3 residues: CASSLGDSSPVVQFF. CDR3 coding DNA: TGTGCCAGCAGCTTAGGGGACTCCTCGCCAGTGGTGCAGTTCTTC.

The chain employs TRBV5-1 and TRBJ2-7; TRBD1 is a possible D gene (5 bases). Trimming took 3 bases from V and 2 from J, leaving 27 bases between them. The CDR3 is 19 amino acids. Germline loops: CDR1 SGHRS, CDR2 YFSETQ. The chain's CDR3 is CASSSSKYPGLLDTYEQYF. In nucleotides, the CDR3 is TGCGCCAGCAGCTCCTCAAAATACCCCGGTTTGTTGGACACCTACGAGCAGTACTTC.

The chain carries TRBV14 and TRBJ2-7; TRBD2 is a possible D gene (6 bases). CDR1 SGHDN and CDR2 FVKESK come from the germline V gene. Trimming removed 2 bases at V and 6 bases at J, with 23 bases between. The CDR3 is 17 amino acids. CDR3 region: CASSQLRIGSGLGEQYF. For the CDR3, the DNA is TGTGCCAGCAGCCAACTGAGGATCGGGAGCGGGTTGGGCGAGCAGTACTTC. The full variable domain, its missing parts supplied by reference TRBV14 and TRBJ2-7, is EAGVTQFPSHSVIEKGQTVTLRCDPISGHDNLYWYRRVMGKEIKFLLHFVKESKQDESGMPNNRFLAERTGGTYSTLKVQPAELEDSGVYFCASSQLRIGSGLGEQYFGPGTRLTVT.

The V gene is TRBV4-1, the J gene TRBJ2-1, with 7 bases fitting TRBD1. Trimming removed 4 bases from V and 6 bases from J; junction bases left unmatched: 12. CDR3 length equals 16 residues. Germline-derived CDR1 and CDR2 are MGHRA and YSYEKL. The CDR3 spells CASSPWSGQRINEQFF. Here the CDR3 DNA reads TGCGCCAGCAGCCCGTGGTCGGGACAGAGAATCAATGAGCAGTTCTTC.

DNA for the CDR3: TGTGCCAGCAGCTTACTCGCCGGGACTAGCGGCAATGAGTGGCAGTACTTC. Translation: CASSLLAGTSGNEWQYF. The rearrangement uses TRBV5-6 and TRBJ2-7; TRBD2 aligns across 11 bases. The V gene's germline CDR1 is SGHDT and CDR2 YYEEEE. The V and J ends lost 2 bases and 9 bases, in that order; junction bases with no gene match: 16. The CDR3 length is 17 residues.

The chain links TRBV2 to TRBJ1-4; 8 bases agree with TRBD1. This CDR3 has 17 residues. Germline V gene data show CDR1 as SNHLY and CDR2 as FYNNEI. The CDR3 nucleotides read TGTGCTACAGCGACCCAAACAGGGGGATTTGCTAATGAAAAACTGTTTTTT. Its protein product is CATATQTGGFANEKLFF.

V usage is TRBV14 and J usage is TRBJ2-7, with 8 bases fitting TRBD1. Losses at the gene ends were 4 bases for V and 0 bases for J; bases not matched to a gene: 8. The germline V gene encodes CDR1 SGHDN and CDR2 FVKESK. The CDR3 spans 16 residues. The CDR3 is CASSLEYRGSSYEQYF. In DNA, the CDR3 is TGTGCCAGCAGCCTGGAATACAGGGGGAGCTCCTACGAGCAGTACTTC.

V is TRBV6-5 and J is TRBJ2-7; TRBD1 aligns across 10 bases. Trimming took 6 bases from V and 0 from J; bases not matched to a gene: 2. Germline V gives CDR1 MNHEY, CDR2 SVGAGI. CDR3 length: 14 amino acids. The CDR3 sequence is CASRTGGSSYEQYF. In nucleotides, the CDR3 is TGTGCCAGCAGGACAGGGGGCTCCTCCTACGAGCAGTACTTC.